This T cell receptor (beta chain) was sequenced during a study of blood T cell repertoires in COVID-19. On the study more broadly: The cDNA or gDNA used as material had been derived from T cells, B-cell-depleted T cells, or PBMCs.

V dropped 5 bases and J dropped 3; count of bases not matched to a gene: 8. CDR1 is MNHNY and CDR2 is SVGAGI in the germline V gene (reference sequence). The CDR3 runs to 16 residues. Assay: immunoSEQ multiplex PCR; the TCRdb copy retains only in-frame clones and omits some. The table has approximately 85,000 clones, around 83% seen once; the top ten hold about 20%. The V and J genes are TRBV6-6 and TRBJ2-2, with TRBD1 matching over 8 bases. Material for sequencing was peripheral blood. The TCR was taken from a woman older than 75 in a cohort sampled during active or convalescent COVID-19. The CDR3 spells CASSRSGTGYTGELFF. CDR3 in DNA: TGTGCCAGCAGTCGAAGTGGGACAGGCTACACCGGGGAGCTGTTTTTT.